This TCR beta chain comes out of a study of CD8 T cells in ankylosing spondylitis. Study-wide points: Earlier authors reported some of these motif variants in reactive arthritis synovial fluid and blood. It was reported that disease-linked clones were significantly enriched in matched ankylosing spondylitis synovial fluid.

Scientists made TCR beta libraries using quantitative 5'-RACE with molecular barcodes. TCRdb redid the calling of the 5' RACE reads with MiXCR, one entry per CDR3 protein. The data show approximately 260,000 distinct CDR3 sequences, over 15% seen once. The table lists this clonotype with a few counts. Its antigen remains unidentified. Germline CDR1 is SGHVS and CDR2 is FQNEAQ. Trimming removed 8 bases from V and 4 bases from J, with 7 bases in between. The length of the CDR3 is 11 residues. The sequencing input was blood, either unsorted or a sorted T cell fraction (not recorded which). This TCR derives from a male donor with ankylosing spondylitis or in good health (not recorded which). V and J are TRBV7-8 and TRBJ2-3; D unclear. CDR3 sequence reads: CASRYADTQYF. The DNA for the CDR3 is TGTGCCAGCCGGTACGCAGATACGCAGTATTTT. Complete variable domain (other parts from reference TRBV7-8 and TRBJ2-3): GAGVSQSPRYKVAKRGQDVALRCDPISGHVSLFWYQQALGQGPEFLTYFQNEAQLDKSGLPSDRFFAERPEGSVSTLKIQRTQQEDSAVYLCASRYADTQYFGPGTRLTVL.